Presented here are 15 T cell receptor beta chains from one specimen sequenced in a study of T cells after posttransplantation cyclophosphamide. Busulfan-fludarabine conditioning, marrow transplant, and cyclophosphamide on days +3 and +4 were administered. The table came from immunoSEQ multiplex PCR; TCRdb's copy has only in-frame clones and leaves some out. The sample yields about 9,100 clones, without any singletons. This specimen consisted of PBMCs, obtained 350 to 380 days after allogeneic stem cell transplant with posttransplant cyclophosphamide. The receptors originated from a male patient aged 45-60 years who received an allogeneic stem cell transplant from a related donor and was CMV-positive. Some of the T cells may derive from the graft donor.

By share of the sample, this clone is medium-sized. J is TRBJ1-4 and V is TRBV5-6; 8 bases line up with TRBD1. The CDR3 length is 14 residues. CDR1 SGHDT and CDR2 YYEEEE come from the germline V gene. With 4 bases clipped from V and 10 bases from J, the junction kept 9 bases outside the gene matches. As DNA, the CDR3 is TGTGCCAGCAGCATGACAGGGGTTTCGGGAAAACTGTTTTTT. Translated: CASSMTGVSGKLFF. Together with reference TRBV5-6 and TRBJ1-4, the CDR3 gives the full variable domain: DAGVTQSPTHLIKTRGQQVTLRCSPKSGHDTVSWYQQALGQGPQFIFQYYEEEERQRGNFPDRFSGHQFPNYSSELNVNALLLGDSALYLCASSMTGVSGKLFFGSGTQLSVL.

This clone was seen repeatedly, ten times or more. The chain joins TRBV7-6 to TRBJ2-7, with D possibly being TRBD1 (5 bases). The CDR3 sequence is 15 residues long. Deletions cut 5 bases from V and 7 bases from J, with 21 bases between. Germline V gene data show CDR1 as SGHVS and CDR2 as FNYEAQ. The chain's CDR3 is CASSPEVGDLKEQYF. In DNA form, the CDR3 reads TGTGCCAGCAGCCCCGAGGTAGGGGATTTAAAAGAGCAGTACTTC.

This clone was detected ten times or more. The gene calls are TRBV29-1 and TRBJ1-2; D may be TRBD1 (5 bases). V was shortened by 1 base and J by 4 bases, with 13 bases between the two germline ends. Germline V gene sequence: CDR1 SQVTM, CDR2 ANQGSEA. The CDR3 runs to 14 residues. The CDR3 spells CSVEVGVPLYGYTF. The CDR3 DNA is TGCAGCGTTGAAGTAGGGGTCCCCCTCTATGGCTACACCTTC.

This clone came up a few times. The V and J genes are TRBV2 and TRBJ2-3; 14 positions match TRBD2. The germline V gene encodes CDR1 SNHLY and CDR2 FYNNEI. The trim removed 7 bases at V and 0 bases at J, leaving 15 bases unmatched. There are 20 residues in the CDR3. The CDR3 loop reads CASIPAYGLAGGDSTDTQYF. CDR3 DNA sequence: TGTGCCAGCATACCCGCCTATGGACTAGCGGGAGGCGACAGCACAGATACGCAGTATTTT. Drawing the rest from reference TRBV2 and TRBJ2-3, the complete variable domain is EPEVTQTPSHQVTQMGQEVILRCVPISNHLYFYWYRQILGQKVEFLVSFYNNEISEKSEIFDDQFSVERPDGSNFTLKIRSTKLEDSAMYFCASIPAYGLAGGDSTDTQYFGPGTRLTVL.

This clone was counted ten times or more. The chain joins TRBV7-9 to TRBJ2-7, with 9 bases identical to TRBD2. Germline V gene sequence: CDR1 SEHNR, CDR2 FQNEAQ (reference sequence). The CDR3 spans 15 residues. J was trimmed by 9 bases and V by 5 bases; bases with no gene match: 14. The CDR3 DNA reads TGTGCCAGCAGCCGACGTGGGACTAGCAGTAGGGGGCAGTACTTC. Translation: CASSRRGTSSRGQYF.

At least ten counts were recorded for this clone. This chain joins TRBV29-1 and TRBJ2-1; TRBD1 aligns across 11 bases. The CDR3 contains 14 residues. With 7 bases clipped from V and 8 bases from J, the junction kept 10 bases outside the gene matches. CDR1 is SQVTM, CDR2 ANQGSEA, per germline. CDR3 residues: CSGVPGQGGYEQFF. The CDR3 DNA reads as TGCAGCGGTGTGCCGGGACAGGGGGGTTATGAGCAGTTCTTC.

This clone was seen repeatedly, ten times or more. This CDR3 reads CASSIGTSGNTIYF. The CDR3, as DNA: TGTGCCAGCAGCATTGGTACTTCTGGAAACACCATATATTTT. The chain carries TRBV5-4 and TRBJ1-3; no definite D call. Trimming cost V 4 bases and J 1 base, with 9 bases left between them. This CDR3 region has 14 residues. The germline CDR1 and CDR2 sequences are SGHNT and YYREEE (reference sequence).

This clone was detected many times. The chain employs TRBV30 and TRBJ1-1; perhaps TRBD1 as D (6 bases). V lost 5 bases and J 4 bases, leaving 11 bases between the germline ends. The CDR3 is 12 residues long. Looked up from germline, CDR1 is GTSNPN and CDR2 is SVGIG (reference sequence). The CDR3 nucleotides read TGTGCCTGGGCCCGACAGGTCACTGAAGCTTTCTTT. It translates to CAWARQVTEAFF.

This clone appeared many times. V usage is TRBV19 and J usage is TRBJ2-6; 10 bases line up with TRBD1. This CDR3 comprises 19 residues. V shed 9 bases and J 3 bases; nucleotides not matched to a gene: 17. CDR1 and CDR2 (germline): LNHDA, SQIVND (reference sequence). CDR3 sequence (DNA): TGTGCCAGCGCCTTCCGGAGAGGGACAGGGGTCGTTGGGGCCAACGTCCTGACTTTC. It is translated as CASAFRRGTGVVGANVLTF.

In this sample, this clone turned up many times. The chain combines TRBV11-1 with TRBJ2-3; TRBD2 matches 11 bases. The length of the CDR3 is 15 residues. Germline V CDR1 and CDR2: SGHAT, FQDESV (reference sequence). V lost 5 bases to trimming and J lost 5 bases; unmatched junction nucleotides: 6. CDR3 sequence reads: CASSGGLAVRDTQYF. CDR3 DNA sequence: TGTGCCAGCAGCGGGGGACTAGCGGTACGAGATACGCAGTATTTT. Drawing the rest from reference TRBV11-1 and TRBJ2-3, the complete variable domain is EAEVAQSPRYKITEKSQAVAFWCDPISGHATLYWYRQILGQGPELLVQFQDESVVDDSQLPKDRFSAERLKGVDSTLKIQPAELGDSAMYLCASSGGLAVRDTQYFGPGTRLTVL.

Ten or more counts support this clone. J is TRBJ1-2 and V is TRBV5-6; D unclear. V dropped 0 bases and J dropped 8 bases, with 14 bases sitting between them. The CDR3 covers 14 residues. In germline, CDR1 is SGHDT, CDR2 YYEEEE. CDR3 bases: TGTGCCAGCAGCTTGGATCTGGCGCGGCAAGGCTACACCTTC. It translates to CASSLDLARQGYTF.

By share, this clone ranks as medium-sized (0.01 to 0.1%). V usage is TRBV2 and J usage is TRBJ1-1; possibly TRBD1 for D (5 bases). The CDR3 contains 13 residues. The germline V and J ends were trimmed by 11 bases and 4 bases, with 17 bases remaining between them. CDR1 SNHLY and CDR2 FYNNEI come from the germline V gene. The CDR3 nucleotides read TGTGCCGGGGGGTACTTTCTGGGCACTGAAGCTTTCTTT. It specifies CAGGYFLGTEAFF.

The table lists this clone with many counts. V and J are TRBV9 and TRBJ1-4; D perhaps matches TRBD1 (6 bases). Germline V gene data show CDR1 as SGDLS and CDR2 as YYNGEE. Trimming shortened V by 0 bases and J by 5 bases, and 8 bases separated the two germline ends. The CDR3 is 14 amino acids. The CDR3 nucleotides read TGTGCCAGCAGCGTAGGTGGACAGAATGAAAAACTGTTTTTT. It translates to CASSVGGQNEKLFF.

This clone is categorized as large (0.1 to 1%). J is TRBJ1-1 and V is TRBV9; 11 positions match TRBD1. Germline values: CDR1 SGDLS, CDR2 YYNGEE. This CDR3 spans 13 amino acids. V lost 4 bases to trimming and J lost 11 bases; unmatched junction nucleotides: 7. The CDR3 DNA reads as TGTGCCAGCAGCTCGGGACAGGGGGTAACCGCTTTCTTT. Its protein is CASSSGQGVTAFF.

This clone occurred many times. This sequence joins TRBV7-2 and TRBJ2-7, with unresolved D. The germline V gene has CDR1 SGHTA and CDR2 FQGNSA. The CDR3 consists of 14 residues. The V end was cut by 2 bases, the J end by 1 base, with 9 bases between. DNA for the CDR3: TGTGCCAGCAGCTTACCGGTTCGATCCTACGAGCAGTACTTC. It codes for CASSLPVRSYEQYF.